This T cell receptor (beta chain) was observed in a study of cytomegalovirus exposure and HLA in healthy donors. Study outcomes and limitations: Across donors, presence/absence analyses took sequencing depth to be roughly uniform. It has been reported that TCR beta sequences accurately predicted the HLA-A and HLA-B alleles of most subjects. Upon later analysis, HLA-associated TCR beta chains proved more clonally expanded than other, equally common chains.

As regards this clone: Its antigen remains unknown.

PCR employed 60 Vbeta and 13 Jbeta primers. As handled by the study authors: Some 10 million of the approximately 80 million unique TCR beta chains counted in a later analysis were shared. Produced via immunoSEQ multiplex PCR; TCRdb's table is partial and in-frame only. V and J calls and clone size are copied from that table; D and trimming were computed from the DNA. The repertoire holds approximately 130,000 clones, with roughly 82% as singletons. V trimming: 5 bases; J trimming: 2 bases; junction bases outside the gene matches: 15. The germline CDR1 and CDR2 sequences are SGHAT and FQNNGV. CDR3 size: 19 residues.

Sequencing input: PBMCs. The chain joins TRBV11-2 to TRBJ2-3; 11 bases line up with TRBD2. The sequence came from a man aged 45-65 years in good health and CMV-seronegative. In nucleotides, the CDR3 is TGTGCCAGCAGCCCCTTTAAAGTACTAGCGGGGGAGTTCACAGATACGCAGTATTTT. Translation gives CASSPFKVLAGEFTDTQYF.